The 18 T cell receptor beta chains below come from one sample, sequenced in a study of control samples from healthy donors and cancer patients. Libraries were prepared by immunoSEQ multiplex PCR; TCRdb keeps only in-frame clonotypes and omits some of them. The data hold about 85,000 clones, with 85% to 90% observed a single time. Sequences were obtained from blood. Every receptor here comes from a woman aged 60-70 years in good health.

The CDR3, as DNA: TGTGCCAGCAGCTGGGGATCATGGACAGAGTACTATGGCTACACCTTC. Residues: CASSWGSWTEYYGYTF. The chain links TRBV7-8 to TRBJ1-2, with D possibly TRBD1 on 6 matching bases. Trimming pared 4 bases from V and 3 bases from J, leaving 18 bases between. Germline V CDR1 and CDR2: SGHVS, FQNEAQ. This CDR3 comprises 16 residues.

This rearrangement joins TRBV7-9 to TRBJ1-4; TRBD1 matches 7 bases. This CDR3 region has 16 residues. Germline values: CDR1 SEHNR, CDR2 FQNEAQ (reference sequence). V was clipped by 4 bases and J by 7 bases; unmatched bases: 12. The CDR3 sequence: CASSSPRQGRGEKLFF. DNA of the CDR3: TGTGCCAGCAGCTCACCTAGACAGGGACGAGGTGAAAAACTGTTTTTT.

This CDR3 is CAISESPGLAGFSTDTQYF. The CDR3 nucleotides are TGTGCCATCAGTGAGTCCCCGGGACTAGCGGGGTTCAGCACAGATACGCAGTATTTT. The J gene is TRBJ2-3, the V gene TRBV10-3; TRBD2 matches 13 bases. The CDR3 runs 19 residues. V shed 0 bases, J shed 0 bases, and the junction held 6 bases outside the gene matches. From germline, CDR1 is ENHRY and CDR2 SYGVKD.

The CDR3 bases are TGTGCCAGCAGTTACCCGTATGGAGGGGCCAGCACTGAAGCTTTCTTT. Amino acid sequence: CASSYPYGGASTEAFF. The chain has TRBV6-2 or TRBV6-3 and TRBJ1-1, with D perhaps matching TRBD1 (5 bases). Germline-derived CDR1 and CDR2 are MNHEY and SVGEGT. Trimming removed 2 bases at V and 4 bases at J, with 17 bases between. This CDR3 region has 16 residues.

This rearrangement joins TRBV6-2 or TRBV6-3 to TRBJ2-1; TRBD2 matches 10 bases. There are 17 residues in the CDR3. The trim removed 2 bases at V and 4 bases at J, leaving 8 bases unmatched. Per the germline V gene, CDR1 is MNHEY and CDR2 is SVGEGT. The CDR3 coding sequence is TGTGCCAGCAGTTACGGGTCTAGCGGGAGAAGTTACAATGAGCAGTTCTTC. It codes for CASSYGSSGRSYNEQFF.

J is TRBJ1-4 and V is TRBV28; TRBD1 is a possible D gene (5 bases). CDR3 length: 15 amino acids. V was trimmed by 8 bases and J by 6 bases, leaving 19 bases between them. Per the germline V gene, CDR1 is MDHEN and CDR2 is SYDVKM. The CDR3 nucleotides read TGTGCCAGCCAAAGCCATGCAGGGAGGTATGAAAAACTGTTTTTT. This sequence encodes CASQSHAGRYEKLFF.

The DNA of the CDR3 is TGTGCCAGCAGTCAAGCGACCGGGACAGGACACTACGAGCAGTACTTC. Its translation: CASSQATGTGHYEQYF. J is TRBJ2-7 and V is TRBV28; TRBD1 agrees at 8 bases. The CDR3 is 16 amino acids. The ends lost 5 bases at V and 3 bases at J; junction bases unmatched: 12. CDR1 MDHEN and CDR2 SYDVKM come from the germline V gene.

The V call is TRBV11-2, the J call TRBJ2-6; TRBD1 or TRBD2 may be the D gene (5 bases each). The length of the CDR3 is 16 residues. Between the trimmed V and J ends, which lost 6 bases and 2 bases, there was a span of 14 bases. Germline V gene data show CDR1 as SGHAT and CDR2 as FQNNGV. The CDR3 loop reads CASSLTRGTGANVLTF. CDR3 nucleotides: TGTGCCAGCAGTCTAACCCGGGGCACTGGGGCCAACGTCCTGACTTTC.

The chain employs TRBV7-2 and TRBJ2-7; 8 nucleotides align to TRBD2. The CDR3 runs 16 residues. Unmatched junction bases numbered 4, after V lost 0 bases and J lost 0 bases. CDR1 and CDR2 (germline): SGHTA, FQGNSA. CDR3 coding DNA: TGTGCCAGCAGCTTAGCGTTAGGGACTAGCTCCTACGAGCAGTACTTC. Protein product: CASSLALGTSSYEQYF.

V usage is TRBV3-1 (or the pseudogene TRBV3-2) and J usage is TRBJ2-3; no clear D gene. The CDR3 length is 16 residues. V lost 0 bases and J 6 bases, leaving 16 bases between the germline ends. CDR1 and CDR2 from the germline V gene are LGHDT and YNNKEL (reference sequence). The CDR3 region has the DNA TGTGCCAGCAGCCAAGAGTCCCGGGTTGGTGCGGATACGCAGTATTTT. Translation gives CASSQESRVGADTQYF.

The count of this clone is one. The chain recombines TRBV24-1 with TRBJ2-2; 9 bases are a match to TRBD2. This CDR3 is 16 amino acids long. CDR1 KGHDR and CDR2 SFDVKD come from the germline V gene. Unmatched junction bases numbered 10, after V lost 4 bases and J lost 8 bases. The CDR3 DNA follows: TGTGCCACCAGTGACTCCGGGACTAGCAGGCGAGGGGAGCTGTTTTTT. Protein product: CATSDSGTSRRGELFF.

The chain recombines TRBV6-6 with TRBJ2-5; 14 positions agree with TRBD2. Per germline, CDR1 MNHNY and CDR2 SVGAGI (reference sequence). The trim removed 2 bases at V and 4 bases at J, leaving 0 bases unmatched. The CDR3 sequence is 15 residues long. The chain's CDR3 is CASSYGTSGRETQYF. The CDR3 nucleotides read TGTGCCAGCAGTTACGGGACTAGCGGGAGAGAGACCCAGTACTTC.

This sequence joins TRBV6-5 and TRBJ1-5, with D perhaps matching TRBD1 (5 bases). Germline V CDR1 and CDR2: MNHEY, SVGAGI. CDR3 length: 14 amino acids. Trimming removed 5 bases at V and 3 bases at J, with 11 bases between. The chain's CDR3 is CASSRDPTNQPQHF. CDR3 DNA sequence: TGTGCCAGCAGTAGGGACCCAACCAATCAGCCCCAGCATTTT.

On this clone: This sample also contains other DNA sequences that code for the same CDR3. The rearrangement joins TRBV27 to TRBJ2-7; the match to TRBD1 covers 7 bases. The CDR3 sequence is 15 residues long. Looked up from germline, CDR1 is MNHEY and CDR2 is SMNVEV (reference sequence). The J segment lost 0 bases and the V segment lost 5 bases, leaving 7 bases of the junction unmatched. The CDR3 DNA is TGTGCCAGCAGTGACAGGGACAGAGCCTCCTACGAGCAGTACTTC. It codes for CASSDRDRASYEQYF.

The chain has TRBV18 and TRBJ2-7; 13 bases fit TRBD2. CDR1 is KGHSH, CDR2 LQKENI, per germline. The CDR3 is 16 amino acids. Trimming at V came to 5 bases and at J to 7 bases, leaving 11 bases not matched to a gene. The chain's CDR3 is CASSSSGLAGSREQYF. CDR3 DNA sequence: TGTGCCAGCTCATCCTCGGGACTAGCGGGATCGCGGGAGCAGTACTTC. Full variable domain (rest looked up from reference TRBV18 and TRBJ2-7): NAGVMQNPRHLVRRRGQEARLRCSPMKGHSHVYWYRQLPEEGLKFMVYLQKENIIDESGMPKERFSAEFPKEGPSILRIQQVVRGDSAAYFCASSSSGLAGSREQYFGPGTRLTVT.

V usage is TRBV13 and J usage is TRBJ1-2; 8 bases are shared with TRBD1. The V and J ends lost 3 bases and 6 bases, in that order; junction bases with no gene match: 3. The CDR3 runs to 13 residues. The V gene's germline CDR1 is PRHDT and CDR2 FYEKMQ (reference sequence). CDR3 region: CASSFDRGDGYTF. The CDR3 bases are TGTGCCAGCAGCTTTGACAGGGGCGATGGCTACACCTTC.

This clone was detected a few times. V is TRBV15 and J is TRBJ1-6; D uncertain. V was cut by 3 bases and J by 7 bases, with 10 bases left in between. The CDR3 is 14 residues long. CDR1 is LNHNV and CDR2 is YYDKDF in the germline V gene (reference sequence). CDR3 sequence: CATSSAPENSPLHF. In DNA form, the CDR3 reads TGTGCCACCAGCAGTGCTCCGGAGAATTCACCCCTCCACTTT. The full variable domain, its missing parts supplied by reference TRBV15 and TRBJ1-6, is DAMVIQNPRYQVTQFGKPVTLSCSQTLNHNVMYWYQQKSSQAPKLLFHYYDKDFNNEADTPDNFQSRRPNTSFCFLDIRSPGLGDTAMYLCATSSAPENSPLHFGNGTRLTVT.

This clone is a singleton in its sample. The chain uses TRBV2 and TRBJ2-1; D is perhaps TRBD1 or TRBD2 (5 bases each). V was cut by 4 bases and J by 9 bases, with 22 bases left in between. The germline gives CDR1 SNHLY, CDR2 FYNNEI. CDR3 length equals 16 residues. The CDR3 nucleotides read TGTGCCAGCAGTGTACAGTTTAGGGGAGACAATCCTGAGCAGTTCTTC. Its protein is CASSVQFRGDNPEQFF.